This entry features one TCR beta chain sequence. These data originate in a study of glioma-infiltrating T cells after dendritic cell vaccination. TCRB CDR3 was amplified from 2 ug genomic DNA or less. The assay was immunoSEQ multiplex PCR, and TCRdb's table has in-frame clones only and misses some. The data contain 95,000 or so clones, around 85% of them seen just once; the ten biggest clones take up 2.5% to 3%. Trimming cost V 5 bases and J 10 bases; bases outside gene matches: 8. The CDR3 totals 15 residues. CDR1 PRHDT and CDR2 FYEKMQ come from the germline V gene (reference sequence). Isocitrate dehydrogenase mutation was absent in all glioblastoma patients.

The clonotype was recovered from a human donor with glioblastoma. The sequences come from blood, collected before dendritic cell vaccination. V gene TRBV13 combines with J gene TRBJ1-6, with 10 bases identical to TRBD1. CDR3 bases: TGTGCCAGCAGCGGGGGGACAGGGGTTGACTCACCCCTCCACTTT. It codes for CASSGGTGVDSPLHF.